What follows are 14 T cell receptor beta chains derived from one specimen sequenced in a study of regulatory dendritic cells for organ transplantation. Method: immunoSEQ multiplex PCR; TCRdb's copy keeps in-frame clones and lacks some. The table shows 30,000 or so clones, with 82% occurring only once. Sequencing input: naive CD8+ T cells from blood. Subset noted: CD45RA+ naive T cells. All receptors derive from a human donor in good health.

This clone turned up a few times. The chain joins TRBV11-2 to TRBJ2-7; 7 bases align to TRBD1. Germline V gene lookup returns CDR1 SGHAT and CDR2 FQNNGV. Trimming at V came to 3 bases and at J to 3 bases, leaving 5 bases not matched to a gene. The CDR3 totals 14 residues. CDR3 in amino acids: CASSFRQGYYEQYF. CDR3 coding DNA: TGTGCCAGCAGCTTCCGACAGGGTTACTACGAGCAGTACTTC.

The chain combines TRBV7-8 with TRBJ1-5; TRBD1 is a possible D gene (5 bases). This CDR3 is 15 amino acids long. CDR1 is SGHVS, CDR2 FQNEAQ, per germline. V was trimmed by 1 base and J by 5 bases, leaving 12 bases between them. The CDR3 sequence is CASSLGGRGDQPQHF. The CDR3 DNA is TGTGCCAGCAGCTTAGGCGGGCGGGGGGATCAGCCCCAGCATTTT.

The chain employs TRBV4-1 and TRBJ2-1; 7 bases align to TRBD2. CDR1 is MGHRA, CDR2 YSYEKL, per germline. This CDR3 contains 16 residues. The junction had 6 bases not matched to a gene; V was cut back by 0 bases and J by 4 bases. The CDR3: CASSQDPGTKYNEQFF. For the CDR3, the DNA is TGCGCCAGCAGCCAAGATCCCGGGACTAAGTACAATGAGCAGTTCTTC.

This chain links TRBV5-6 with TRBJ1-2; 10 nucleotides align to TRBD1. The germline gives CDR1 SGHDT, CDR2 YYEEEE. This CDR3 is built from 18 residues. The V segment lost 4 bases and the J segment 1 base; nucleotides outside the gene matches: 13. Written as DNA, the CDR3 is TGTGCCAGCAGCCCGAGACAGGGGGCCTGGCCCCTTAACTATGGCTACACCTTC. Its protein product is CASSPRQGAWPLNYGYTF.

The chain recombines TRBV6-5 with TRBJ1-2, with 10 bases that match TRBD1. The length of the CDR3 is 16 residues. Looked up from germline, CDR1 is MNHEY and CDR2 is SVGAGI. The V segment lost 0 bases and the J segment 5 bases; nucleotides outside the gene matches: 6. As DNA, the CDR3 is TGTGCCAGCAGTTACTCGACAGGGGGCGCATTTTATGGCTACACCTTC. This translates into CASSYSTGGAFYGYTF.

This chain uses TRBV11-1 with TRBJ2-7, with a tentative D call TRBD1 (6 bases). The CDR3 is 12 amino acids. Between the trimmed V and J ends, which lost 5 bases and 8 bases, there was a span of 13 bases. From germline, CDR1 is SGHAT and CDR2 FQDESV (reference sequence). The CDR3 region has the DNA TGTGCCAGCAGCACTTCTAGGGGGAAGCAGTACTTC. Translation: CASSTSRGKQYF.

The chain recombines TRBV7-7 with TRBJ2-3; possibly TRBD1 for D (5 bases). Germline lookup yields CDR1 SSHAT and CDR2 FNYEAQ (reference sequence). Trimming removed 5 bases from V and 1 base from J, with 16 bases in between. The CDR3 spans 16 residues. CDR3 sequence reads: CASSLGQGSGTDTQYF. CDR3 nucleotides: TGTGCCAGCAGCCTGGGGCAGGGATCGGGCACAGATACGCAGTATTTT.

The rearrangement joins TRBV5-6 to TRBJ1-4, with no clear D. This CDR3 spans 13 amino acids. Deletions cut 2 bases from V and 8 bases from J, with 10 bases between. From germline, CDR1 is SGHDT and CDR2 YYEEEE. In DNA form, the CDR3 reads TGTGCCAGCAGCTTAGGTGCAGGCGAAAAACTGTTTTTT. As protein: CASSLGAGEKLFF. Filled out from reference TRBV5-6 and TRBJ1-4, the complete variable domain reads DAGVTQSPTHLIKTRGQQVTLRCSPKSGHDTVSWYQQALGQGPQFIFQYYEEEERQRGNFPDRFSGHQFPNYSSELNVNALLLGDSALYLCASSLGAGEKLFFGSGTQLSVL.

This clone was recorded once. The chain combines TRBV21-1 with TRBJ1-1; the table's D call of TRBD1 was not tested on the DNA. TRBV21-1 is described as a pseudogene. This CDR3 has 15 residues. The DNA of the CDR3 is TGTGCCAGCAGCAAAGAGGGACAGGGGAACACTGAAGCTTTCTTT. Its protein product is CASSKEGQGNTEAFF.

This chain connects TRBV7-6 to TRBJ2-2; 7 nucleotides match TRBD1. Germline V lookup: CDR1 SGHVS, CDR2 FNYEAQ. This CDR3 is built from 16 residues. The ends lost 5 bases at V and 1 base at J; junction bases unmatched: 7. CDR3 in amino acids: CASSLGGGLNTGELFF. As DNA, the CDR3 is TGTGCCAGCAGCCTAGGGGGCGGCCTGAACACCGGGGAGCTGTTTTTT. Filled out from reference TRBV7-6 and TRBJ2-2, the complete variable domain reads GAGVSQSPRYKVTKRGQDVALRCDPISGHVSLYWYRQALGQGPEFLTYFNYEAQQDKSGLPNDRFSAERPEGSISTLTIQRTEQRDSAMYRCASSLGGGLNTGELFFGEGSRLTVL.

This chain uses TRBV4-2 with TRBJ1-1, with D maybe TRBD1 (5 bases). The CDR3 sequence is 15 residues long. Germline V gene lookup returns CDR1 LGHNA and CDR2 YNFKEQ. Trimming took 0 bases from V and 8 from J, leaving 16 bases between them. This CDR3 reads CASSQDGHYSREAFF. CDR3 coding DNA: TGTGCCAGCAGCCAAGATGGACACTACTCCAGGGAAGCTTTCTTT.

The CDR3 spells CASSPSDMPNTGELFF. The CDR3 DNA reads TGCGCCAGCAGCCCATCGGACATGCCGAACACCGGGGAGCTGTTTTTT. V usage is TRBV4-3 and J usage is TRBJ2-2; maybe TRBD1 (5 bases). Germline CDR1 reads LGHNA; CDR2 reads YSLEER. Deletions cut 4 bases from V and 0 bases from J, with 12 bases between. CDR3 length equals 16 residues.

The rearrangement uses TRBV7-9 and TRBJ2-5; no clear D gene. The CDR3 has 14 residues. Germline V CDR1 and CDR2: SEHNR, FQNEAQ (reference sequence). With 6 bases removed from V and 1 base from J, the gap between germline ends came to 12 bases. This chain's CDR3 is CASRPSTVQETQYF. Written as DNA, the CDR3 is TGTGCCAGCAGACCCTCTACCGTCCAAGAGACCCAGTACTTC.

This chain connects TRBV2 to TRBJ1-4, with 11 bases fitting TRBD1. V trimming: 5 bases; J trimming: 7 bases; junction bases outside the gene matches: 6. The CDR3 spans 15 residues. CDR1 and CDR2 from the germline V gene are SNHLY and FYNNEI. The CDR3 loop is CASSYQDRGPEKLFF. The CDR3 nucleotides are TGTGCCAGCAGTTATCAGGACAGGGGGCCTGAAAAACTGTTTTTT.